The present TCR beta chain was sequenced within a study of blood T cells in healthy people across ages. Study summary: Template switching caught about one barcoded beta molecule for each two T cells.

A sample-barcoded 5' primer and a J-beta primer mix were used in a second PCR of about 7 to 12 cycles. TCRdb redid the calling of the 5' RACE reads with MiXCR, one entry per CDR3 protein. The table includes about 1.5 million distinct CDR3 sequences, 42% detected once. As regards this clonotype: Its antigen is undetermined.

This CDR3 has 11 residues. The germline V gene encodes CDR1 MNHEY and CDR2 SMNVEV (reference sequence). Study-level points and caveats: The authors considered diversity estimates from one million T cells to be underestimates.

The sequenced sample consisted of blood. The V and J genes are TRBV27 and TRBJ2-1; D is unresolved. The J call may not be correct, given that the DNA end is closer to TRBJ2-7. This TCR came from a woman aged 18 to 35 in good health. The CDR3, as DNA: TGTGCCAGCATGGCCTACAATGAGCAGTACTTC. It codes for CASMAYNEQYF.